This is a list of T cell receptor beta chains from one sample in a study of T cell changes during pregnancy in multiple sclerosis. Assay: immunoSEQ multiplex PCR; the TCRdb copy retains only in-frame clones and omits some. Of 35,000 to 50,000 clones in the sample, roughly nine tenths were seen once. The sample in question was CD4+ T cells from peripheral blood mononuclear cells, obtained in the third trimester of pregnancy. The receptors here all came from a female donor in good health, enrolled as a control in a pregnancy study. Both conserved end residues are part of each CDR3. The D gene is left open where the match is weak. Clone size is shown for a subset of rows, as once, few, many or a class of expanded clone.

D	size	J	V	DNA	CDR3
TRBD1	NA	TRBJ1-3	TRBV7-2	TGTGCCAGCAGCTTACGGACAGGGACGGGAAACACCATATATTTT	CASSLRTGTGNTIYF
TRBD1	NA	TRBJ2-1	TRBV18	TGTGCCAGCTCACCACCGGGACAGTCCTACAATGAGCAGTTCTTC	CASSPPGQSYNEQFF
NA	NA	TRBJ1-5	TRBV6-1	TGTGCCAGCAGTGAAGAAGGAGGGGTGTCCCAGCATTTT	CASSEEGGVSQHF
TRBD1	NA	TRBJ2-5	TRBV9	TGTGCCAGCAGCCCGACCAGGGGGCACCAACAAGAGACCCAGTACTTC	CASSPTRGHQQETQYF
TRBD1	NA	TRBJ2-1	TRBV7-8	TGTGCCAGCAGCTTCCGGCTAGGGAGAACAGGGGGCAGTTACAATGAGCAGTTCTTC	CASSFRLGRTGGSYNEQFF
TRBD2	NA	TRBJ2-7	TRBV18	TGTGCCAGCTCACCCGGACTAGCGGGAATGCAGTACTTC	CASSPGLAGMQYF
NA	NA	TRBJ2-5	TRBV19	TGTGCCAGTAGTATTTCGCGGATAGAGACCCAGTACTTC	CASSISRIETQYF
TRBD1	NA	TRBJ1-3	TRBV9	TGTGCCAGCAGCGGGGGACAGGGGGCTGGAAACACCATATATTTT	CASSGGQGAGNTIYF
NA	NA	TRBJ1-4	TRBV4-1	TGCGCCAGCAGCCAAGAGGTCACAGTACAAATGATCGAACTGTTTTTT	CASSQEVTVQMIELFF
TRBD2	few	TRBJ2-7	TRBV28	TGTGCCAGCAGTTTCGGCGGGAGAGTAAACGAGCAGTACTTC	CASSFGGRVNEQYF
TRBD2	NA	TRBJ2-1	TRBV19	TGTGCCAGTAGTATCCGACTAGCGGGGGGGAGCTCCTACAATGAGCAGTTCTTC	CASSIRLAGGSSYNEQFF
TRBD2	NA	TRBJ2-3	TRBV4-1	TGCGCCAGCGGGGGGGGTGGAACGCAGTATTTT	CASGGGGTQYF
TRBD2	NA	TRBJ2-5	TRBV5-1	TGCGCCAGCAGCTTTGGGGGTAGCGGGGGACAAGAGACCCAGTACTTC	CASSFGGSGGQETQYF
NA	NA	TRBJ1-1	TRBV6-5	TGTGCCAGCAGTCAAACAGGGTACACTGAAGCTTTCTTT	CASSQTGYTEAFF
NA	NA	TRBJ1-1	TRBV30	TGTGCCTGGAACTTCCAAAACGAAGCTTTCTTT	CAWNFQNEAFF
NA	few	TRBJ1-1	TRBV30	TGTGCCTGGAGTGTCTCCAACACTGAAGCTTTCTTT	CAWSVSNTEAFF
NA	once	TRBJ2-3	TRBV19	TGTGCCAGTAGTATAGTCTTCCCAGATACGCAGTATTTT	CASSIVFPDTQYF
TRBD2	NA	TRBJ2-3	TRBV6-6	TGTGCCAGCAGTTACTCGAATGCGGGGGGAGAAGATACGCAGTATTTT	CASSYSNAGGEDTQYF
NA	NA	TRBJ2-5	TRBV28	TGTGCCAGCAGTCTCCAGCGGGCTGGCGTGACCCAGTACTTC	CASSLQRAGVTQYF
TRBD2	NA	TRBJ2-1	TRBV5-1	TGCGCCAGCAGCTTACTAGCGGGTCCATACAATGAGCAGTTCTTC	CASSLLAGPYNEQFF
TRBD1	NA	TRBJ1-2	TRBV7-9	TGTGCCAGCAGCTTGGACCAGGGGGCGAGCTATGGCTACACCTTC	CASSLDQGASYGYTF
TRBD1	NA	TRBJ2-7	TRBV6-6	TGTGCCAGCAGCACCCCGGGACAGGGCACCTACGAGCAGTACTTC	CASSTPGQGTYEQYF
TRBD1	NA	TRBJ1-1	TRBV28	TGTGCCAGCAGTCACTACCGGGACAGCGGGTTTGCTGAAGCTTTCTTT	CASSHYRDSGFAEAFF
TRBD2	NA	TRBJ2-1	TRBV5-1	TGCGCCAGCAGCCCAAAAACGCTAGCGGGAAGTCAGGTTCGGCAGTTCTTC	CASSPKTLAGSQVRQFF
NA	NA	TRBJ2-7	TRBV7-8	TGTGCCAGCAGCCCCCGGTCGTCGGAGGACGAGCAGTACTTC	CASSPRSSEDEQYF
TRBD1	NA	TRBJ1-2	TRBV5-4	TGTGCCAGCAGCTTAAGGGACAGGGGTAACTATGGCTACACCTTC	CASSLRDRGNYGYTF